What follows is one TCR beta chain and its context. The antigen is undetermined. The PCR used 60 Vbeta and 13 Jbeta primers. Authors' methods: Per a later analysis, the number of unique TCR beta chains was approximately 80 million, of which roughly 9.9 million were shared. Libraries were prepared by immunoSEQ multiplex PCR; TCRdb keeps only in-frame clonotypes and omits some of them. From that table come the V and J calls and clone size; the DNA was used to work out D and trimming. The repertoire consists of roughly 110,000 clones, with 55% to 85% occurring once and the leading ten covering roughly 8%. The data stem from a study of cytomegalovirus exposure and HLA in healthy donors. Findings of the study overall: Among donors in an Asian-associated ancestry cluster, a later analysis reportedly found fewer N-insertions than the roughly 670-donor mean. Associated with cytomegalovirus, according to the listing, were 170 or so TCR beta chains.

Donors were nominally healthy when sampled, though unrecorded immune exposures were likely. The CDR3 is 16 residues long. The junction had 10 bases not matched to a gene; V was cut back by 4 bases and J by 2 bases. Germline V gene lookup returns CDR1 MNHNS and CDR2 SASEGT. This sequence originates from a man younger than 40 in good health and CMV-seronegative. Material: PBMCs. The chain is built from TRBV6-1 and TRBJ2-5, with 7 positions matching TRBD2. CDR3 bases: TGTGCCAGCAGTGGGGGGTCACTAGCGCTTCAAGAGACCCAGTACTTC. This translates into CASSGGSLALQETQYF.